This entry describes one TCR beta chain. This CDR3 region has 14 residues. CDR1 is LGHNA and CDR2 is YSLEER in the germline V gene. V lost 0 bases and J 5 bases, leaving 10 bases between the germline ends. The libraries were made with immunoSEQ v3. Generated by immunoSEQ multiplex PCR, the TCRdb table keeps only in-frame clones and is missing some. In the table there are about 36,000 clones, 73% of which are singletons. This record comes from a study of TIL therapy for anti-PD-1-resistant metastatic lung cancer. Study details: Tumor harvest preceded PD-1/PD-L1 blockade, followed by nivolumab treatment.

Time point specified: pre-treatment sample, taken before nivolumab and TIL therapy. This TCR derives from a person between 30 and 80 years old with non-small cell lung cancer. This chain uses TRBV4-3 with TRBJ2-5; tentative D call: TRBD2 (6 bases). Here the sequenced sample was blood, taken at baseline. The CDR3 nucleotides read TGCGCCAGCAGCCAAGATGTTACTAGCGAGACCCAGTACTTC. Its translation is CASSQDVTSETQYF.